The table lists the clone carrying this T cell receptor beta chain with a few counts. The sample originates from a study of blood T cell repertoires in COVID-19. The overall study: Acute-phase and convalescent COVID-19 samples originated in the United States, Italy and Spain. Nucleic acid was either cDNA or gDNA, and it came from T cells, B-cell-depleted T cells, or PBMCs.

Methods used by the authors: It was from reference gene primer amplification that nucleated cell counts were estimated. Libraries were prepared by immunoSEQ multiplex PCR; TCRdb keeps only in-frame clonotypes and omits some of them. V and J calls and clone size are given by that table; D and trimming were obtained from the DNA. The sample comprises under 80,000 clones, 80% of which are singletons, and about 12% rests with the top ten. The germline V gene has CDR1 LGHDT and CDR2 YNNKEL (reference sequence). V was pared by 4 bases and J by 2 bases, with 9 bases of the junction left unmatched. The CDR3 contains 17 residues.

This clonotype originated in a human donor in a cohort sampled during active COVID-19. The chain has TRBV3-1 (or the pseudogene TRBV3-2) and TRBJ2-7, with 12 bases fitting TRBD2. Sequencing was carried out using peripheral blood. CDR3 bases: TGTGCCAGCAGCCTTACTAGCGGGAGGCCTTGTACCTACGAGCAGTACGTC. It yields the protein CASSLTSGRPCTYEQYV.